The 16 T cell receptor beta chains below were found in one sample sequenced in a study of molecular identifiers for immune sequencing clone quantification. TCRdb recomputed calls from the PCR reads with MiXCR, one row per CDR3 protein. The sample yields about 630,000 distinct CDR3 sequences, around 25% seen once. The sample was naive CD8+ T cells from blood, with Jurkat cell RNA spiked in. Noted subset: FACS-sorted CD8+CD4-CCR7+CD45RA+ naive T cells. The receptors come from a human donor in good health. Some libraries in this study had Jurkat cell RNA spiked in.

With regard to this clonotype: This sequence may be a read error, since a much larger clone differs from it by one base. The DNA of the CDR3 is TGTGCCCGCAGTTACGCCTGGGACGAAGGGGCTGAAGCTTTCTTT. Its protein is CARSYAWDEGAEAFF. The chain combines TRBV6-5 with TRBJ1-1; D is perhaps TRBD1 (5 bases). CDR1 MNHEY and CDR2 SVGAGI come from the germline V gene. The CDR3 is made up of 15 amino acids.

The chain carries TRBV11-2 and TRBJ2-3; TRBD2 agrees at 7 bases. Germline V gene lookup returns CDR1 SGHAT and CDR2 FQNNGV. This CDR3 is 16 amino acids long. The V segment lost 0 bases and the J segment 2 bases; nucleotides outside the gene matches: 5. This CDR3 is CASSLEWLADTDTQYF. CDR3 DNA: TGTGCCAGCAGCTTAGAGTGGCTAGCGGACACAGATACGCAGTATTTT.

This clonotype was counted only a few times. The V gene is TRBV7-9, the J gene TRBJ1-6, with unresolved D. V lost 3 bases to trimming and J lost 7 bases, with 13 bases between them. This CDR3 has 15 residues. From germline, CDR1 is SEHNR and CDR2 FQNEAQ (reference sequence). The CDR3 reads CASSLLQGPNSPLHF. In DNA, the CDR3 is TGTGCCAGCAGCTTGCTCCAAGGCCCGAATTCACCCCTCCACTTT.

Many counts were recorded for this clonotype. The rearrangement uses TRBV27 and TRBJ2-6; maybe TRBD1 (6 bases). CDR3 size: 16 residues. Germline CDR1 MNHEY, CDR2 SMNVEV (reference sequence). V lost 1 base, J lost 1 base, and 8 bases lay in between. Written as DNA, the CDR3 is TGTGCCAGCAGTTTATTAGGGGGTTCTGGGGCCAACGTCCTGACTTTC. This translates into CASSLLGGSGANVLTF.

With respect to this clonotype: A clone one base away is much larger, so this may be a read error. CDR3 amino acids: CASSYNPSYGYTF. CDR3 DNA: TGTGCCAGCAGCTACAACCCTAGCTATGGCTACACCTTC. V gene TRBV7-2 combines with J gene TRBJ1-2; no firm D call. This CDR3 is 13 amino acids long. Germline values: CDR1 SGHTA, CDR2 FQGNSA. V gave up 4 bases and J gave up 4 bases, with 10 bases separating them.

V usage is TRBV19 and J usage is TRBJ1-5; no firm D call. In germline, CDR1 is LNHDA, CDR2 SQIVND (reference sequence). This CDR3 comprises 15 residues. Trimming took 7 bases from V and 5 from J, leaving 18 bases between them. CDR3 bases: TGTGCCAGTACGTATTGGGGAGCGACCGATCAGCCCCAGCATTTT. It encodes CASTYWGATDQPQHF. The full variable domain, rest sourced from reference TRBV19 and TRBJ1-5, is DGGITQSPKYLFRKEGQNVTLSCEQNLNHDAMYWYRQDPGQGLRLIYYSQIVNDFQKGDIAEGYSVSREKKESFPLTVTSAQKNPTAFYLCASTYWGATDQPQHFGDGTRLSIL.

The rearrangement links TRBV5-4 to TRBJ1-1; D perhaps matches TRBD1 (5 bases). The germline V and J ends were trimmed by 1 base and 2 bases, with 15 bases remaining between them. CDR1 is SGHNT and CDR2 is YYREEE in the germline V gene (reference sequence). CDR3 length: 16 residues. The CDR3 region has the DNA TGTGCCAGCAGCTTGCTCGCAGGGAGCTCAAACACTGAAGCTTTCTTT. Translating it yields CASSLLAGSSNTEAFF.

The rearrangement joins TRBV25-1 to TRBJ1-2; 9 bases match TRBD1. Germline assignment: CDR1 MGHDK and CDR2 SYGVNS. With 5 bases clipped from V and 8 bases from J, the junction kept 6 bases outside the gene matches. The CDR3 contains 13 residues. This chain's CDR3 is CASSLTGGGGYTF. The CDR3 nucleotides read TGTGCCAGCAGTCTAACAGGGGGCGGAGGCTACACCTTC.

A remark on this clonotype: A much larger clonotype is one base distant, so this may be a read error. The chain links TRBV6-1 to TRBJ1-1, with a tentative D call TRBD1 (5 bases). Germline lookup yields CDR1 MNHNS and CDR2 SASEGT. CDR3 length: 15 residues. Deletions cut 6 bases from V and 1 base from J, with 15 bases between. This chain's CDR3 is CASRPRPGQNTEAFF. Written as DNA, the CDR3 is TGTGCCAGCAGACCCCGTCCAGGGCAGAACACTGAAGCTTTCTTT.

Notes on this clonotype: One end of the junction varies from germline; a read error may be responsible. The chain carries TRBV5-3 and TRBJ2-5, with D maybe TRBD1 (6 bases). TRBV5-3 belongs to the ORF category, with a function that is uncertain. This CDR3 has 18 amino acids. Here the CDR3 reads CASSFGLVSGARSETQYF. The CDR3 DNA sequence: TGTGCCAGCAGCTTTGGGCTGGTCTCAGGGGCTAGGTCGGAGACCCAGTACTTC.

This clonotype was found many times. The chain links TRBV27 to TRBJ2-3; D gene unclear. The CDR3 extends over 13 amino acids. Germline V gene sequence: CDR1 MNHEY, CDR2 SMNVEV (reference sequence). Trimming removed 5 bases at V and 2 bases at J, with 8 bases between. CDR3: CASSIRPTDTQYF. Here the CDR3 DNA reads TGTGCCAGCAGTATCAGACCCACAGATACGCAGTATTTT.

As regards this clonotype: A clone one base away is much larger, so this may be a read error. The chain combines TRBV7-6 with TRBJ2-7; the D is unclear. Germline loops: CDR1 SGHVS, CDR2 FNYEAQ. The CDR3 sequence is 13 residues long. The CDR3: CAISLAVRFEQYF. The CDR3 DNA sequence: TGTGCCATCAGCTTAGCTGTCAGGTTTGAGCAGTACTTC.

This clonotype appeared many times. The CDR3: CASSYDLGQLGNTIYF. Here the CDR3 DNA reads TGTGCCAGCAGTTACGACCTGGGGCAGCTTGGAAACACCATATATTTT. V is TRBV6-6 and J is TRBJ1-3; tentative D call: TRBD1 (5 bases). The CDR3 runs 16 residues. Trimming cost V 2 bases and J 3 bases, with 14 bases left between them. The germline gives CDR1 MNHNY, CDR2 SVGAGI (reference sequence).

This clonotype was seen many times. This chain uses TRBV7-9 with TRBJ2-7; D ambiguous. This CDR3 comprises 13 residues. CDR1 is SEHNR, CDR2 FQNEAQ, per germline (reference sequence). Between the trimmed V and J ends, which lost 8 bases and 0 bases, there was a span of 11 bases. As DNA, the CDR3 is TGTGCCAGCGAGGCGGATCCCTCCTACGAGCAGTACTTC. This codes for CASEADPSYEQYF.

This clonotype was seen ten or more times. This chain joins TRBV5-4 and TRBJ1-1, with TRBD1 identical over 9 bases. CDR3 length: 15 amino acids. Germline V gene data show CDR1 as SGHNT and CDR2 as YYREEE (reference sequence). V trimming: 2 bases; J trimming: 7 bases; junction bases outside the gene matches: 9. CDR3 DNA sequence: TGTGCCAGCAGCTTCGTAACAGGGGGCGACGATGAAGCTTTCTTT. Translation: CASSFVTGGDDEAFF.

The chain carries TRBV5-1 and TRBJ2-2; 11 bases are shared with TRBD1. This CDR3 spans 18 amino acids. V was pared by 3 bases and J by 9 bases, with 16 bases of the junction left unmatched. CDR1 and CDR2 (germline): SGHRS, YFSETQ. The CDR3 sequence: CASSSHLGQGAISRELFF. The DNA for the CDR3 is TGCGCCAGCAGCTCACACCTAGGACAGGGGGCGATCTCCCGGGAGCTGTTTTTT.